Below, one T cell receptor beta chain is given with its context. This sample was included in a study of blood T cell repertoires in COVID-19. The protocol was immunoSEQ multiplex PCR, while the TCRdb copy is restricted to in-frame clones and leaves out a portion. The table lists approximately 250,000 clones, 80% to 90% of them singletons. This clonotype was obtained from a woman in her thirties with acute COVID-19. Input material: PBMCs or T cells enriched from blood (not recorded which).

Here the CDR3 DNA reads TGTGCCAGCAGCCACTCCCTCCCTCCCTACGAGCAGTACTTC. It translates to CASSHSLPPYEQYF. This chain links TRBV3-1 (or the pseudogene TRBV3-2) with TRBJ2-7; D call uncertain. The CDR3 extends over 14 amino acids. V lost 3 bases and J 2 bases, leaving 11 bases between the germline ends. Germline CDR1 and CDR2: LGHDT and YNNKEL (reference sequence).